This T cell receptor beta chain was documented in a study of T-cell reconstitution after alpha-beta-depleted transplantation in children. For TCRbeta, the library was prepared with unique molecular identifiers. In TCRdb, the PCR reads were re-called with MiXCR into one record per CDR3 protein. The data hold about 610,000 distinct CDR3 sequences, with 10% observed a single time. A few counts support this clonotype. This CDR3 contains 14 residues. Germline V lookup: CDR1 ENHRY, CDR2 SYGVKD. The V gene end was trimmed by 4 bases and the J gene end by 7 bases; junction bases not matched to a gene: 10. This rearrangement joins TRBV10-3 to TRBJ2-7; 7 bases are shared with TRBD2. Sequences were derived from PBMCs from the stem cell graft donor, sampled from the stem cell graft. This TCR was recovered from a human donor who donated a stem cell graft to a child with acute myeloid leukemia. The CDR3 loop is CAISGRRESEEQYF. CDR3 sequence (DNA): TGTGCCATCAGTGGAAGGCGGGAGAGCGAGGAGCAGTACTTC.